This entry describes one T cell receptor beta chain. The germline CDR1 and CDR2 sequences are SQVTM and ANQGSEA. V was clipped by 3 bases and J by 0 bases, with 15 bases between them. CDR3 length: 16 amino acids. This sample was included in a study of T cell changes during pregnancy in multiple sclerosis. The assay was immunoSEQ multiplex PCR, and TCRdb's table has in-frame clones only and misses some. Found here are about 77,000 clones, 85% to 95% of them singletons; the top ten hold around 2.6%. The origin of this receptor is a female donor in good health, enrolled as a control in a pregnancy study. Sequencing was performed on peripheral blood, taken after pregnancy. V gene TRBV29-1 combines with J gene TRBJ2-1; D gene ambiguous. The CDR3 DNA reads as TGCAGCGTTGAGTCCAGCGAGGTATTCTCCTACAATGAGCAGTTCTTC. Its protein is CSVESSEVFSYNEQFF.